Shown below are 14 T cell receptor beta chains from a single sample sequenced in a study of cytomegalovirus exposure and HLA in healthy donors. The PCR used 60 Vbeta and 13 Jbeta primers. TCRdb keeps only in-frame clones here, not all; method: immunoSEQ multiplex PCR. The sample contains about 83,000 clones, 70% to 75% of which appear only once. The sample was PBMCs. These receptors were collected from a man between 60 and 75 years old in good health and CMV-seronegative.

V is TRBV6-5 and J is TRBJ1-1; D gene ambiguous. V was trimmed by 5 bases and J by 6 bases, leaving 13 bases between them. The CDR3 is 13 amino acids. Germline loops: CDR1 MNHEY, CDR2 SVGAGI. This CDR3 reads CASSEGMGSEAFF. CDR3 DNA sequence: TGTGCCAGCAGTGAGGGCATGGGGTCTGAAGCTTTCTTT.

V is TRBV7-3 and J is TRBJ2-2, with 8 nucleotides matching TRBD1. Germline V CDR1 and CDR2: SGHTA, FQGTGA. J lost 0 bases, V lost 3 bases, and 6 bases had no gene match. The CDR3 runs 17 residues. The CDR3 loop reads CASSFRPDRANTGELFF. In DNA, the CDR3 is TGTGCCAGCAGCTTCAGACCGGACAGGGCGAACACCGGGGAGCTGTTTTTT.

In this sample, this clone turned up a few times. V is TRBV2 and J is TRBJ2-1, with TRBD2 matching over 12 bases. This CDR3 region has 20 residues. With V trimmed by 0 bases and J by 8 bases, 17 bases remained unmatched. Germline lookup yields CDR1 SNHLY and CDR2 FYNNEI. In DNA, the CDR3 is TGTGCCAGCAGTGAAGCGAGGGAGACTAGCGGGGGCCCCCTTAGGTATGAGCAGTTCTTC. It translates to CASSEARETSGGPLRYEQFF.

The CDR3 sequence is CASSREFSGANVLTF. As DNA, the CDR3 is TGTGCCAGCAGTCGGGAGTTCTCTGGGGCCAACGTCCTGACTTTC. The chain links TRBV6-5 to TRBJ2-6, with D perhaps TRBD2 (6 bases). Trimming took 5 bases from V and 0 from J, leaving 8 bases between them. Germline CDR1 reads MNHEY; CDR2 reads SVGAGI. The CDR3 runs to 15 residues.

The genes are TRBV6-6 and TRBJ1-5; no clear D gene. CDR3 size: 11 residues. Germline CDR1 MNHNY, CDR2 SVGAGI (reference sequence). Trimming took off 6 bases at V and 4 bases at J, with 4 bases between the two ends. The CDR3 spells CASSPNQPQHF. CDR3 nucleotide sequence: TGTGCCAGCAGCCCTAATCAGCCCCAGCATTTT.

V is TRBV4-2 and J is TRBJ2-7, with a tentative D call TRBD2 (6 bases). The CDR3 consists of 14 residues. Deletions cut 0 bases from V and 2 bases from J, with 8 bases between. Germline loops: CDR1 LGHNA, CDR2 YNFKEQ. The CDR3 spells CASSQERGAYEQYF. Written as DNA, the CDR3 is TGTGCCAGCAGCCAAGAGCGGGGAGCCTACGAGCAGTACTTC.

This clone showed up just once. The chain combines TRBV9 with TRBJ2-7, with 7 positions matching TRBD2. CDR3 length: 15 residues. The trim removed 3 bases at V and 4 bases at J, leaving 10 bases unmatched. Looked up from germline, CDR1 is SGDLS and CDR2 is YYNGEE. For the CDR3, the DNA is TGTGCCAGCAGCGCAGCGGGAAAATGGAGTTACGAGCAGTACTTC. Residues: CASSAAGKWSYEQYF.

This clone was detected only a few times. The genes are TRBV7-3 and TRBJ1-2; 11 positions agree with TRBD1. This CDR3 is built from 15 residues. With V trimmed by 5 bases and J by 4 bases, 6 bases remained unmatched. The germline V gene encodes CDR1 SGHTA and CDR2 FQGTGA. This CDR3 reads CASSPDRGPSYGYTF. CDR3 bases: TGTGCCAGCAGCCCGGACAGGGGGCCCAGCTATGGCTACACCTTC.

This chain uses TRBV29-1 with TRBJ2-2; 9 positions match TRBD1. Germline V gene sequence: CDR1 SQVTM, CDR2 ANQGSEA. Trimming cost V 6 bases and J 7 bases; bases outside gene matches: 9. The CDR3 is 14 amino acids. Here the CDR3 reads CSVDRTGANGELFF. For the CDR3, the DNA is TGCAGCGTAGACCGGACAGGGGCCAACGGGGAGCTGTTTTTT.

The chain couples TRBV10-1 to TRBJ1-5, with 7 bases identical to TRBD1. The trim removed 7 bases at V and 3 bases at J, leaving 12 bases unmatched. CDR3 size: 16 residues. Per the germline V gene, CDR1 is WNHNN and CDR2 is SYGVQD (reference sequence). This CDR3 is CASTTDRVWTNQPQHF. The CDR3 DNA follows: TGCGCCAGCACTACAGACAGGGTGTGGACCAATCAGCCCCAGCATTTT.

V and J are TRBV19 and TRBJ2-7; D call uncertain. Trimming left V 8 bases short and J 4 bases short, with 12 bases between. Looked up from germline, CDR1 is LNHDA and CDR2 is SQIVND (reference sequence). The length of the CDR3 is 12 residues. CDR3 sequence: CASSSETYEQYF. The DNA of the CDR3 is TGTGCCAGTTCTAGTGAGACTTACGAGCAGTACTTC.

With respect to this clone: The same CDR3 also results from other DNA sequences found in this sample. The chain joins TRBV6-1 to TRBJ2-7; 8 bases agree with TRBD2. The CDR3 length is 15 residues. Germline assignment: CDR1 MNHNS and CDR2 SASEGT. V was clipped by 4 bases and J by 1 base; unmatched bases: 6. Here the CDR3 reads CASSARGGASYEQYF. CDR3 nucleotide sequence: TGTGCCAGCAGTGCCCGGGGGGGTGCTTCCTACGAGCAGTACTTC.

V and J are TRBV4-2 and TRBJ1-3; 7 nucleotides line up with TRBD1. CDR1 is LGHNA, CDR2 YNFKEQ, per germline. This CDR3 comprises 15 residues. J lost 2 bases, V lost 0 bases, and 1 base had no gene match. CDR3 bases: TGTGCCAGCAGCCAAGATACAGGGGCTGGAAACACCATATATTTT. Translated, it gives CASSQDTGAGNTIYF.

This chain joins TRBV6-5 and TRBJ1-2; D perhaps matches TRBD1 (5 bases). CDR3 length equals 12 residues. Germline V gives CDR1 MNHEY, CDR2 SVGAGI. Trimming removed 8 bases from V and 7 bases from J, with 14 bases in between. The CDR3 here is CASSGFMSGYTF. The CDR3, as DNA: TGTGCCAGCTCAGGGTTTATGAGTGGCTACACCTTC.